This T cell receptor beta chain emerged from a study of blood T cell repertoires in COVID-19. Some clones are missing from TCRdb's copy, which holds only in-frame ones; the method was immunoSEQ multiplex PCR. The table records 140,000 to 150,000 clones, about three quarters of them present only once. Sequences were obtained from peripheral blood. This TCR derives from a woman aged 55-69 years with acute or convalescent COVID-19.

CDR3 coding DNA: TGTGCCAGCAGCACAAATTCGACAGGGGCCCTGGAGCAGTTCTTC. Translating gives CASSTNSTGALEQFF. The chain recombines TRBV21-1 with TRBJ2-1; the table gives TRBD1 as D, unverified against the DNA. TRBV21-1 is a listed pseudogene. This CDR3 spans 15 amino acids.